The T cell receptor (beta chain) described here comes from a study of chemoradiotherapy in HPV16-positive cancers. Across the whole study: Two HPV16-positive patients' cells yielded candidate HPV-specific clones and common motifs.

This clone was found a few times. Its antigen is still unknown. Trimming removed 5 bases at V and 1 base at J, with 11 bases between. CDR1 is LNHDA, CDR2 SQIVND, per germline (reference sequence). CDR3 size: 14 residues. Data came from immunoSEQ multiplex PCR; TCRdb stores just in-frame clones and leaves some out. In the table there are roughly 30,000 clones, approximately 90% of which are singletons. Notes on the study in general: Better recurrence-free survival went with HPV-responsive T-cell expansion in HPV16-positive patients. During treatment, candidate HPV-specific clones and E7-related motifs expanded in tumor.

The chain employs TRBV19 and TRBJ1-1, with D possibly being TRBD1 (5 bases). Source: blood, taken from a patient who underwent chemoradiotherapy. This TCR was sampled from a human donor with HPV-associated anogenital cancer. CDR3 protein: CASSADGANTEAFF. The CDR3 region has the DNA TGTGCCAGTAGTGCCGACGGGGCGAACACTGAAGCTTTCTTT.